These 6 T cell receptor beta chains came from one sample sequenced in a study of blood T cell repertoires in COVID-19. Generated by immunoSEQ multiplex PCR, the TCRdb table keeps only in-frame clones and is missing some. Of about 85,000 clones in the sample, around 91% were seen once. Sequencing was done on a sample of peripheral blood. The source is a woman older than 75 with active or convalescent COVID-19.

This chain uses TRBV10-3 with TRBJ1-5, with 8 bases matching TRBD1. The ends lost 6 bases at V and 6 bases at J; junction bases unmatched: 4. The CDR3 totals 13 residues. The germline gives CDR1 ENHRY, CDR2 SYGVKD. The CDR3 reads CAISPDRGQPQHF. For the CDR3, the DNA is TGTGCCATCAGCCCCGACAGGGGTCAGCCCCAGCATTTT.

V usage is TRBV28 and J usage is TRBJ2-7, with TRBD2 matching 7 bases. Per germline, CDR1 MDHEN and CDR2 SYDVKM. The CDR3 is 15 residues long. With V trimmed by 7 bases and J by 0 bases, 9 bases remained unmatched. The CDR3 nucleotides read TGTGCCAGCAAGGGACTACGGCATATCTCCTACGAGCAGTACTTC. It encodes CASKGLRHISYEQYF.

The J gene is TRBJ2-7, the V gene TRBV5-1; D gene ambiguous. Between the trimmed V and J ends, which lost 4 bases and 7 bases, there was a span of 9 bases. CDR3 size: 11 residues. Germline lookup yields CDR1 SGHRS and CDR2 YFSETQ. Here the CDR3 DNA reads TGCGCCAGCAGCCAGCTCGGGGAGCAGTACTTC. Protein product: CASSQLGEQYF.

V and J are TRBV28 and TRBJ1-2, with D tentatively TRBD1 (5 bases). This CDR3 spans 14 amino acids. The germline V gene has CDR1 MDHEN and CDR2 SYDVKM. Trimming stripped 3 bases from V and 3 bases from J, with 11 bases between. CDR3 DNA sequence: TGTGCCAGCAGTTTGGGTCGCAGGGACTATGGCTACACCTTC. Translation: CASSLGRRDYGYTF.

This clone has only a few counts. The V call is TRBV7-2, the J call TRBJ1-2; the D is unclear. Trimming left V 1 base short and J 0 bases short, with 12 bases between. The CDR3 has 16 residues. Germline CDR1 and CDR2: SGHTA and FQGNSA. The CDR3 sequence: CASSLVGSKANYGYTF. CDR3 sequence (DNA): TGTGCCAGCAGCTTAGTAGGGAGTAAAGCTAACTATGGCTACACCTTC. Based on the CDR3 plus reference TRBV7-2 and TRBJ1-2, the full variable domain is GAGVSQSPSNKVTEKGKDVELRCDPISGHTALYWYRQSLGQGLEFLIYFQGNSAPDKSGLPSDRFSAERTGGSVSTLTIQRTQQEDSAVYLCASSLVGSKANYGYTFGSGTRLTVV.

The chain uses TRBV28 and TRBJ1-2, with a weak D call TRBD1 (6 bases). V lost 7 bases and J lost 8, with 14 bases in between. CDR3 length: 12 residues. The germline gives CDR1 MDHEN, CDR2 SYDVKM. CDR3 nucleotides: TGTGCCAGCAACACAGGGTACGACGGCTACACCTTC. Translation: CASNTGYDGYTF.